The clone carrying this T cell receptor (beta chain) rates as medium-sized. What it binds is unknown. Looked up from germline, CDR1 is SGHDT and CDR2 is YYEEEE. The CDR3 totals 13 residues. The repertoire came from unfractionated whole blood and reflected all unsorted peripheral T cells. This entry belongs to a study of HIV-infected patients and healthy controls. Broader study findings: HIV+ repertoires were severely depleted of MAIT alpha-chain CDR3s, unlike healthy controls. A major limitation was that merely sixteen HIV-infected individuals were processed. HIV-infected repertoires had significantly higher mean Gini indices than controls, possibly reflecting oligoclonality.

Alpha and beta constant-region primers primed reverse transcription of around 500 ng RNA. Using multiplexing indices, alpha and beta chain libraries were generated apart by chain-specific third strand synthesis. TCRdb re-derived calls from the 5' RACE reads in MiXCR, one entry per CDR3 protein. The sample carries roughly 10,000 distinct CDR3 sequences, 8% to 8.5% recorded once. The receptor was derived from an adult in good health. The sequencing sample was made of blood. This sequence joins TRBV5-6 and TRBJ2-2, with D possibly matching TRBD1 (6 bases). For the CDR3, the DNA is TGTGCATCCGGGACACATAACACCGGGGAGCTGTTTTTT. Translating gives CASGTHNTGELFF.